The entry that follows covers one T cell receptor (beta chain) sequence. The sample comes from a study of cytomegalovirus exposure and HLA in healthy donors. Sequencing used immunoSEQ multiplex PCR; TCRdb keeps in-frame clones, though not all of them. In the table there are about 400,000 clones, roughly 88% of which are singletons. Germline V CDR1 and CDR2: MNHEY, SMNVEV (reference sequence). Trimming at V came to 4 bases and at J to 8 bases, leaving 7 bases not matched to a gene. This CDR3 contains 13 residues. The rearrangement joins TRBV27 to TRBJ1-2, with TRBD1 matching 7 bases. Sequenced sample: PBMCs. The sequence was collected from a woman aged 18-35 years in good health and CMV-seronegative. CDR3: CASSYSGGDGYTF. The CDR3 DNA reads TGTGCCAGCAGTTACTCAGGGGGAGACGGCTACACCTTC.